The source of this T cell receptor (beta chain) is a study of cytomegalovirus exposure and HLA in healthy donors. Whole-study context: Ancestry clustering placed more than 80% of approximately 370 genotyped donors in the Caucasian-associated cluster.

The PCR contained 60 Vbeta and 13 Jbeta primers. Some clones are missing from TCRdb's copy, which holds only in-frame ones; the method was immunoSEQ multiplex PCR. There are roughly 79,000 clones in the sample, with about 4.6% held by the top ten. This TCR was sampled from a young man in good health and CMV-seronegative. Sample: PBMCs.

The CDR3 DNA reads as TGTGCCATCAAACCCCCACGGGGTGACGAGCAGTTCTTC. This translates into CAIKPPRGDEQFF. This chain connects TRBV10-3 to TRBJ2-1; D may be TRBD2 (5 bases). Germline V gene lookup returns CDR1 ENHRY and CDR2 SYGVKD. The V and J ends lost 7 bases and 10 bases respectively, with 17 bases between them. This CDR3 has 13 amino acids.